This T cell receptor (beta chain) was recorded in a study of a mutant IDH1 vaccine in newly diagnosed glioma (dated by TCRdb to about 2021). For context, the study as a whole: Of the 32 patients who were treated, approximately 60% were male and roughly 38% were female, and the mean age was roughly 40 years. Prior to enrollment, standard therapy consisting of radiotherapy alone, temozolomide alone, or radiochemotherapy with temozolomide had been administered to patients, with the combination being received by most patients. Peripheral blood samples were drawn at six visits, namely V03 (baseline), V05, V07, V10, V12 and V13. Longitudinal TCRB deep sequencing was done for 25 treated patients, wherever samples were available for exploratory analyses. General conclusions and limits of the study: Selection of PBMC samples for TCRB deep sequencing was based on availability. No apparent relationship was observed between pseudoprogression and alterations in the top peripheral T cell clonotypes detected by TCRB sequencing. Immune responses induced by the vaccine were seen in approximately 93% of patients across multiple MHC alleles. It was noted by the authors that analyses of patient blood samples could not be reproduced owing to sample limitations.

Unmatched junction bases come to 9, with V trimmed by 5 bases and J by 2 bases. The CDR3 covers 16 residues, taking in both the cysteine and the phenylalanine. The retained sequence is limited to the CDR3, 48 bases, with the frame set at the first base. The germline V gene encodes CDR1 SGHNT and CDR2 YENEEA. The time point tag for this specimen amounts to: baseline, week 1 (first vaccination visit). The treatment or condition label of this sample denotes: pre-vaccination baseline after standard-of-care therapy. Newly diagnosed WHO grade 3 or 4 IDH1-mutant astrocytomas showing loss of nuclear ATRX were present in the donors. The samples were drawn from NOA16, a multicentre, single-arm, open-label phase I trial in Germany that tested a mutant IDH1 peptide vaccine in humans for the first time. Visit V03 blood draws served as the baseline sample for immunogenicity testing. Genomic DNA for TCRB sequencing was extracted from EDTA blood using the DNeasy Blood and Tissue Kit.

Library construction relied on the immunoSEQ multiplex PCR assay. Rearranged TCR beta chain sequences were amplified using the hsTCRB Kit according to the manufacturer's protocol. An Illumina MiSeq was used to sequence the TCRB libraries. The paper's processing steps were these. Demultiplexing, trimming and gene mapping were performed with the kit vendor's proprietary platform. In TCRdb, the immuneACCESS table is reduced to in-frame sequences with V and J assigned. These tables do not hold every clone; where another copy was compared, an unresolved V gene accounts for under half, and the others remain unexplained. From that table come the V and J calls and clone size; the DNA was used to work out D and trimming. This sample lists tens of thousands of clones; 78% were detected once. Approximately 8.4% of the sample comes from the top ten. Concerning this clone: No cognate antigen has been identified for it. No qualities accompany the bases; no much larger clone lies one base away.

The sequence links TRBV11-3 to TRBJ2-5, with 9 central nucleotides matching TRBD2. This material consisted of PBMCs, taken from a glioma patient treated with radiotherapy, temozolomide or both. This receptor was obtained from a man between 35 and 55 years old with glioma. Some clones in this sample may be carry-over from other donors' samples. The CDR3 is CASSPSGLASQETQYF. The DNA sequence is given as TGTGCCAGCAGCCCCTCGGGACTAGCCTCTCAAGAGACCCAGTACTTC.